These 16 T cell receptor beta chains came from one sample sequenced in a study of blood T cells in healthy people across ages. Then a second PCR, running roughly 7 to 11 cycles, was carried out with a sample-barcoded 5' primer and a J-beta primer mix. MiXCR, run by TCRdb on the 5' RACE reads, gives a single entry per CDR3 protein. The sample lists around 800,000 distinct CDR3 sequences; around 68% were seen once. The specimen sequenced was blood. The source is a man in his thirties or forties in good health.

As regards this clonotype: One end of the junction is discordant with germline, which a read error may explain. The chain recombines TRBV3-1 with TRBJ2-7; 7 positions match TRBD1. CDR1 is LGHDT and CDR2 is YNNKEL in the germline V gene (reference sequence). The CDR3 runs to 14 residues. The CDR3: CAGSEQGPPYEQYF. As DNA, the CDR3 is TGTGCCGGCAGCGAACAGGGGCCTCCCTACGAGCAGTACTTC.

The gene calls are TRBV3-1 and TRBJ1-4; D is undetermined. Between the trimmed V and J ends, which lost 4 bases and 4 bases, there was a span of 13 bases. This CDR3 contains 15 residues. Germline V gene data show CDR1 as LGHDT and CDR2 as YNNKEL (reference sequence). The CDR3 DNA reads TGTGCCAGCAGCCTAGAAGACAAGTTTAATGAAAAACTGTTTTTT. It yields the protein CASSLEDKFNEKLFF.

This chain joins TRBV20-1 and TRBJ1-5, with D maybe TRBD1 (6 bases). The germline V gene encodes CDR1 DFQATT and CDR2 SNEGSKA (reference sequence). Between the trimmed V and J ends, which lost 1 base and 1 base, there was a span of 17 bases. The CDR3 runs 17 residues. The CDR3 coding sequence is TGCAGTGCTAGAGTCCTCGGGTCTGGACAGAGCAATCAGCCCCAGCATTTT. Its protein product is CSARVLGSGQSNQPQHF.

The chain is built from TRBV27 and TRBJ2-5; maybe TRBD1 (5 bases). The DNA end is more similar to TRBJ2-7, so the J call may be wrong. Germline loops: CDR1 MNHEY, CDR2 SMNVEV (reference sequence). The CDR3 extends over 13 amino acids. CDR3 sequence reads: CASSLGQTCEQYF. The CDR3 DNA reads as TGTGCCAGCAGTTTGGGGCAGACCTGCGAGCAGTACTTC.

V usage is TRBV20-1 and J usage is TRBJ2-5; 8 bases are a match to TRBD1. The assigned J gene may be wrong: the sequence end matches TRBJ2-7 better. CDR3 length: 15 residues. CDR1 and CDR2 from the germline V gene are DFQATT and SNEGSKA (reference sequence). The CDR3 region has the DNA TGCAGTGCTAGAGGCAGGACAGGGCTAAGCTACGAGCAGTACTTC. Protein product: CSARGRTGLSYEQYF.

In nucleotides, the CDR3 is TGTGCCAGCAGCCTCGGTAGTAGCGGGTCCTACGAGCAGTACTTC. This gives the protein CASSLGSSGSYEQYF. The chain carries TRBV7-9 and TRBJ2-7; TRBD2 aligns across 7 bases. Germline V gene data show CDR1 as SEHNR and CDR2 as FQNEAQ (reference sequence). The CDR3 loop spans 15 amino acids. Trimming removed 5 bases from V and 1 base from J; junction bases left unmatched: 8.

The V gene is TRBV11-2, the J gene TRBJ2-7; D possibly matches TRBD1 or TRBD2 (5 bases each). The V end lost 6 bases, the J end lost 3 bases, and 18 bases lay between the germline ends. CDR1 SGHAT and CDR2 FQNNGV come from the germline V gene. This CDR3 comprises 15 residues. In DNA form, the CDR3 reads TGTGCCAGCAGTCCAGGGACGGGACGCGGCTACGAGCAGTACTTC. This translates into CASSPGTGRGYEQYF.

V usage is TRBV28 and J usage is TRBJ1-2; D not certain. Germline V lookup: CDR1 MDHEN, CDR2 SYDVKM. The CDR3 runs to 13 residues. V was cut by 6 bases and J by 4 bases, with 12 bases left in between. The CDR3 DNA reads TGTGCCAGCAGCTCCTTCGCCGGCTATGGCTACACCTTC. Encoded protein: CASSSFAGYGYTF.

This chain connects TRBV25-1 to TRBJ1-4; D perhaps matches TRBD1 (6 bases). The CDR3 runs to 15 residues. Germline V gene data show CDR1 as MGHDK and CDR2 as SYGVNS. Trimming took 1 base from V and 7 from J, leaving 13 bases between them. CDR3 sequence: CASSESTGRSEKLFF. CDR3 sequence (DNA): TGTGCCAGCAGTGAATCTACAGGGAGGAGTGAAAAACTGTTTTTT.

The V call is TRBV29-1, the J call TRBJ1-1; 7 nucleotides match TRBD1. The V and J ends lost 7 bases and 4 bases, in that order; junction bases with no gene match: 15. Germline loops: CDR1 SQVTM, CDR2 ANQGSEA. The CDR3 is 15 amino acids. CDR3 in DNA: TGCAGCGCTGAGGACGGCCCCAGGGGGTCCACTGAAGCTTTCTTT. Translation gives CSAEDGPRGSTEAFF.

This chain links TRBV29-1 with TRBJ2-5; D gene ambiguous. The CDR3 consists of 10 residues. V shed 4 bases and J shed 5 bases, with 5 bases lying between them. Germline V gene lookup returns CDR1 SQVTM and CDR2 ANQGSEA. Here the CDR3 DNA reads TGCAGCGTTGCGCTGGAGACCCAGTACTTC. Its protein product is CSVALETQYF.

This rearrangement joins TRBV20-1 to TRBJ2-7, with D possibly matching TRBD2 (7 bases). This CDR3 is built from 15 residues. CDR1 and CDR2 (germline): DFQATT, SNEGSKA (reference sequence). Trimming removed 1 base at V and 5 bases at J, with 18 bases between. The chain's CDR3 is CSARAEGGAINEQYF. The DNA for the CDR3 is TGCAGTGCTAGAGCTGAGGGGGGGGCGATTAACGAGCAGTACTTC.

The genes are TRBV10-3 and TRBJ2-1; 11 nucleotides align to TRBD1. V lost 3 bases and J lost 1; bases outside the gene matches: 5. The CDR3 covers 17 residues. Germline V gives CDR1 ENHRY, CDR2 SYGVKD. As DNA, the CDR3 is TGTGCCATCAGTGATTCAGGACAGGGGGCTTCCTACAATGAGCAGTTCTTC. It encodes CAISDSGQGASYNEQFF.

This clonotype came up once. V gene TRBV10-3 combines with J gene TRBJ1-5, with 7 bases lining up with TRBD1. CDR3 length equals 15 residues. The germline CDR1 and CDR2 sequences are ENHRY and SYGVKD. V trimming: 0 bases; J trimming: 5 bases; junction bases outside the gene matches: 4. CDR3 loop: CAISESGTADQPQHF. CDR3 nucleotide sequence: TGTGCCATCAGTGAGTCCGGGACAGCAGATCAGCCCCAGCATTTT.

V is TRBV6-1 and J is TRBJ2-7; 8 bases align to TRBD1. After removal of 4 bases from V and 1 base from J, the junction contained 9 bases not matched to a gene. The CDR3 has 16 residues. The V gene's germline CDR1 is MNHNS and CDR2 SASEGT. The CDR3 sequence is CASSGGGQAGSYEQYF. CDR3 nucleotide sequence: TGTGCCAGCAGTGGAGGGGGACAGGCTGGGTCCTACGAGCAGTACTTC.

The rearrangement joins TRBV20-1 to TRBJ2-4, with D perhaps matching TRBD1 (5 bases). The J call may be mistaken, given a closer DNA end match to TRBJ2-5. Germline-derived CDR1 and CDR2 are DFQATT and SNEGSKA (reference sequence). The CDR3 is 15 amino acids. The CDR3 bases are TGCAGTGCTAGAGAAGGAAGACAGATACAAGAGACCCAGTACTTC. Amino acids: CSAREGRQIQETQYF.